Presented here are 32 T cell receptor beta chains from one specimen sequenced in a study of vaccination and CD4 T cells after COVID-19. Stated time point: late sampling 161 to 241 days after vaccination in three convalescent patients. The treatment here: approximately 10-day PBMC culture with coronavirus spike peptide pools or control peptides (ViraFEST assay). The assay that was used to sequence DNA from cultured CD4+ T cells was the Oncomine TCR Beta short-read assay. Each CDR3 protein is one row after TCRdb ran MiXCR on the PCR reads. Of fewer than 20,000 distinct CDR3 sequences listed, roughly 44% are singletons. These receptors' targets are unknown. Sequences were derived from CD4+ T cells from blood, cultured in vitro, sampled about 7 months after SARS-CoV-2 vaccination. The receptors stem from a human donor who had recovered from COVID-19.

This clonotype was observed a handful of times. V gene TRBV19 combines with J gene TRBJ2-5; D uncertain. The CDR3 loop spans 11 amino acids. Between the trimmed V and J ends, which lost 5 bases and 10 bases, there was a span of 11 bases. CDR1 and CDR2 (germline): LNHDA, SQIVND (reference sequence). The CDR3 spells CASSAEVVQYF. In nucleotides, the CDR3 is TGTGCCAGTAGTGCCGAGGTTGTCCAGTACTTC. The variable domain in full, completed from reference TRBV19 and TRBJ2-5, reads DGGITQSPKYLFRKEGQNVTLSCEQNLNHDAMYWYRQDPGQGLRLIYYSQIVNDFQKGDIAEGYSVSREKKESFPLTVTSAQKNPTAFYLCASSAEVVQYFGPGTRLLVL.

This clonotype was found a few times. The chain joins TRBV20-1 to TRBJ2-5, with no clear D. Per germline, CDR1 DFQATT and CDR2 SNEGSKA (reference sequence). The CDR3 loop spans 15 amino acids. Trimming left V 3 bases short and J 1 base short, with 15 bases between. This chain's CDR3 is CSARVPGDIQETQYF. CDR3 in DNA: TGCAGTGCTAGGGTTCCCGGTGATATCCAAGAGACCCAGTACTTC.

This clonotype appeared a few times. The chain carries TRBV20-1 and TRBJ2-3; TRBD2 matches at 15 bases. Trimming removed 6 bases from V and 5 bases from J; junction bases left unmatched: 15. Germline CDR1 is DFQATT and CDR2 is SNEGSKA (reference sequence). This CDR3 has 18 residues. For the CDR3, the DNA is TGCAGTGCACCACGGACTAGCGGGGGGGCCTCCAGAGGAGATACGCAGTATTTT. Protein sequence: CSAPRTSGGASRGDTQYF.

The rearrangement joins TRBV27 to TRBJ1-2; D call uncertain. This CDR3 spans 14 amino acids. Germline V lookup: CDR1 MNHEY, CDR2 SMNVEV (reference sequence). V lost 10 bases and J lost 3, with 18 bases in between. Written as DNA, the CDR3 is TGTGCCACCTCTCAACGGGCGGAATACTATGGCTACACCTTC. It yields the protein CATSQRAEYYGYTF.

J is TRBJ2-5 and V is TRBV6-1; the match to TRBD1 covers 8 bases. Germline V lookup: CDR1 MNHNS, CDR2 SASEGT. The CDR3 is 13 residues long. J gave up 5 bases and V 6 bases, and 5 bases lay outside the gene matches. The CDR3 DNA reads as TGTGCCAGCAGACCAGGGGGCGCGGAGACCCAGTACTTC. Its translation is CASRPGGAETQYF.

The chain uses TRBV27 and TRBJ2-1, with 12 bases matching TRBD2. The V gene end was trimmed by 6 bases and the J gene end by 6 bases; junction bases not matched to a gene: 6. The CDR3 contains 15 residues. Germline-derived CDR1 and CDR2 are MNHEY and SMNVEV (reference sequence). The CDR3 reads CASSRRTSGTNEQFF. CDR3 in DNA: TGTGCCAGCAGCCGACGGACTAGCGGGACCAATGAGCAGTTCTTC.

The chain joins TRBV7-6 to TRBJ2-3, with D possibly matching TRBD2 (5 bases). CDR3 length: 16 residues. Germline V lookup: CDR1 SGHVS, CDR2 FNYEAQ. Trimming stripped 8 bases from V and 0 bases from J, with 18 bases between. CDR3 sequence: CASGLAARTSTDTQYF. Here the CDR3 DNA reads TGTGCCAGCGGGCTAGCAGCCCGAACGAGCACAGATACGCAGTATTTT.

A single count supports this clonotype. One end of the junction does not line up with germline, which may come from a read error. V and J are TRBV7-7 and TRBJ2-7; 8 bases match TRBD2. Germline V gene lookup returns CDR1 SSHAT and CDR2 FNYEAQ (reference sequence). The CDR3 has 14 amino acids. The chain's CDR3 is CASSPSSGSGEQYF. CDR3 nucleotides: TGTGCTAGCAGCCCATCCAGCGGGAGCGGCGAGCAGTACTTC.

This clonotype has a handful of counts. The chain links TRBV6-2 or TRBV6-3 to TRBJ2-1; 7 bases align to TRBD1. This CDR3 has 17 residues. V was pared by 4 bases and J by 1 base, with 10 bases of the junction left unmatched. CDR1 and CDR2 from the germline V gene are MNHEY and SVGEGT. The CDR3 protein is CASSSYGQVLSYNEQFF. The CDR3 nucleotides read TGTGCCAGCAGTTCTTATGGACAGGTTCTATCCTACAATGAGCAGTTCTTC.

The V call is TRBV6-2 or TRBV6-3, the J call TRBJ1-1; the match to TRBD1 covers 9 bases. This CDR3 comprises 14 residues. V shed 6 bases, J shed 2 bases, and the junction held 4 bases outside the gene matches. Germline V lookup: CDR1 MNHEY, CDR2 SVGEGT. The CDR3 bases are TGTGCCAGCAGGTCACAGGGGGCAAACACTGAAGCTTTCTTT. This sequence encodes CASRSQGANTEAFF.

The chain uses TRBV7-2 and TRBJ2-3; the match to TRBD2 covers 9 bases. With 5 bases clipped from V and 2 bases from J, the junction kept 5 bases outside the gene matches. In germline, CDR1 is SGHTA, CDR2 FQGNSA. The CDR3 sequence is 15 residues long. The CDR3 protein is CASSPLAGYTDTQYF. The CDR3 DNA follows: TGTGCCAGCAGCCCTCTAGCGGGGTACACAGATACGCAGTATTTT.

The V and J genes are TRBV11-3 and TRBJ1-2; unclear D gene. Trimming cost V 1 base and J 4 bases, with 10 bases left between them. The CDR3 covers 14 residues. Per germline, CDR1 SGHNT and CDR2 YENEEA. The CDR3 bases are TGTGCCAGCAGCTTAGCCCATGGCAGCTATGGCTACACCTTC. Its translation: CASSLAHGSYGYTF.

The chain is built from TRBV20-1 and TRBJ1-2; D is possibly TRBD1 (5 bases). There are 14 residues in the CDR3. With 6 bases removed from V and 6 bases from J, the gap between germline ends came to 20 bases. Germline CDR1 reads DFQATT; CDR2 reads SNEGSKA (reference sequence). The CDR3 DNA reads TGCAGTGCATACTATTCCCAGGGACGGCATGGCTACACCTTC. It encodes CSAYYSQGRHGYTF.

The chain is built from TRBV20-1 and TRBJ2-7; 7 nucleotides agree with TRBD2. The CDR3 is made up of 13 amino acids. V lost 1 base and J lost 4; bases outside the gene matches: 4. The V gene's germline CDR1 is DFQATT and CDR2 SNEGSKA (reference sequence). The CDR3 loop reads CSARADGGYEQYF. DNA for the CDR3: TGCAGTGCTAGAGCGGACGGGGGGTACGAGCAGTACTTC.

This clonotype has more than one count but fewer than ten. The genes are TRBV7-2 and TRBJ1-6, with D hard to call. Trimming cost V 5 bases and J 10 bases, with 18 bases left between them. CDR1 is SGHTA, CDR2 FQGNSA, per germline. The CDR3 contains 15 residues. The DNA of the CDR3 is TGTGCCAGCAGCCTTTCTGCCATCGAGGAATCACCCCTCCACTTT. Translation gives CASSLSAIEESPLHF.

The gene calls are TRBV11-3 and TRBJ2-3; TRBD1 might be the D (6 bases). V was cut by 4 bases and J by 2 bases, with 10 bases left in between. The germline V gene encodes CDR1 SGHNT and CDR2 YENEEA. The CDR3 has 14 amino acids. CDR3 coding DNA: TGTGCCAGCAGCTCGGGACACTCCACAGATACGCAGTATTTT. Translation gives CASSSGHSTDTQYF.

This chain links TRBV7-3 with TRBJ2-5; 8 bases line up with TRBD2. V shed 2 bases and J 3 bases; nucleotides not matched to a gene: 5. Per germline, CDR1 SGHTA and CDR2 FQGTGA. There are 15 residues in the CDR3. DNA for the CDR3: TGTGCCAGCAGCTTAGGGCCACTAGCGGAAGAGACCCAGTACTTC. Residues: CASSLGPLAEETQYF.

This clonotype is labeled as medium-sized. The chain joins TRBV15 to TRBJ1-2; weak D call: TRBD1 (6 bases). Per germline, CDR1 LNHNV and CDR2 YYDKDF (reference sequence). Trimming took 5 bases from V and 7 from J, leaving 14 bases between them. There are 13 residues in the CDR3. In DNA, the CDR3 is TGTGCCACCAGCTCACGGGGGGCGCTTGGCTACACCTTC. Translated: CATSSRGALGYTF.

The chain joins TRBV6-2 or TRBV6-3 to TRBJ1-1; 7 nucleotides line up with TRBD1. From germline, CDR1 is MNHEY and CDR2 SVGEGT. V dropped 6 bases and J dropped 5; count of bases not matched to a gene: 12. CDR3 length: 15 residues. For the CDR3, the DNA is TGTGCCAGCAGACTAACAGGGGCGGGAGATACTGAAGCTTTCTTT. It translates to CASRLTGAGDTEAFF.

This chain links TRBV20-1 with TRBJ2-4; possibly TRBD2 for D (5 bases). This CDR3 comprises 16 residues. Germline V CDR1 and CDR2: DFQATT, SNEGSKA (reference sequence). Trimming removed 3 bases from V and 5 bases from J, with 20 bases in between. CDR3: CSARSGWLAVQNIQYF. The CDR3 nucleotides read TGCAGTGCTAGGAGTGGATGGCTAGCCGTTCAAAACATTCAGTACTTC.

This clonotype was detected once. The chain joins TRBV5-6 to TRBJ2-7, with 7 nucleotides matching TRBD2. The CDR3 covers 15 residues. V lost 7 bases and J lost 7; bases outside the gene matches: 17. CDR1 and CDR2 (germline): SGHDT, YYEEEE. CDR3: CASETNGGFWGEQYF. CDR3 coding DNA: TGTGCCAGCGAAACAAACGGGGGGTTTTGGGGGGAGCAGTACTTC.

This chain uses TRBV6-2 or TRBV6-3 with TRBJ2-5, with D tentatively TRBD2 (5 bases). V was trimmed by 4 bases and J by 5 bases, leaving 17 bases between them. Germline-derived CDR1 and CDR2 are MNHEY and SVGEGT. The CDR3 extends over 15 amino acids. The CDR3 loop reads CASSSRHPRGETQYF. CDR3 in DNA: TGTGCCAGCAGTTCCCGCCACCCCCGAGGGGAGACCCAGTACTTC.

This chain uses TRBV20-1 with TRBJ2-3; 8 positions agree with TRBD2. Germline V gives CDR1 DFQATT, CDR2 SNEGSKA (reference sequence). The CDR3 covers 16 residues. The CDR3 DNA sequence: TGCAGCCTAACTCGGGGGGGACTAATTAGCACAGATACGCAGTATTTT. This gives the protein CSLTRGGLISTDTQYF.

This chain uses TRBV20-1 with TRBJ1-5; possible D gene TRBD1, 6 bases. The length of the CDR3 is 12 residues. Germline V gives CDR1 DFQATT, CDR2 SNEGSKA (reference sequence). V was trimmed by 2 bases and J by 11 bases, leaving 13 bases between them. Written as DNA, the CDR3 is TGCAGTGCTAGACAGGGGTTTGAAGCCCAGCATTTT. It codes for CSARQGFEAQHF.

The chain joins TRBV4-2 to TRBJ2-2; TRBD2 aligns across 14 bases. Germline CDR1 LGHNA, CDR2 YNFKEQ. The J segment lost 5 bases and the V segment lost 1 base, leaving 3 bases of the junction unmatched. This CDR3 contains 17 residues. CDR3 sequence: CASSQGTSGRYTGELFF. The CDR3 DNA reads TGTGCCAGCAGCCAAGGGACTAGCGGGAGGTATACCGGGGAGCTGTTTTTT.

This chain connects TRBV5-6 to TRBJ2-5; TRBD1 aligns across 8 bases. There are 15 residues in the CDR3. The junction had 9 bases not matched to a gene; V was cut back by 3 bases and J by 5 bases. The V gene's germline CDR1 is SGHDT and CDR2 YYEEEE. CDR3 in DNA: TGTGCCAGCAGCTCCGGACAGGGCTTGAGGGAGACCCAGTACTTC. Residues: CASSSGQGLRETQYF. The whole variable domain, remainder taken from reference TRBV5-6 and TRBJ2-5, is DAGVTQSPTHLIKTRGQQVTLRCSPKSGHDTVSWYQQALGQGPQFIFQYYEEEERQRGNFPDRFSGHQFPNYSSELNVNALLLGDSALYLCASSSGQGLRETQYFGPGTRLLVL.

The chain carries TRBV7-2 and TRBJ2-7, with 12 positions matching TRBD2. CDR3 length equals 15 residues. The germline V gene encodes CDR1 SGHTA and CDR2 FQGNSA. J gave up 4 bases and V 5 bases, and 6 bases lay outside the gene matches. The CDR3 nucleotides read TGTGCCAGCAGCCACACTAGCGGGGGGATTTACGAGCAGTACTTC. Residues: CASSHTSGGIYEQYF.

The gene calls are TRBV6-1 and TRBJ1-2; no definite D call. V shed 2 bases and J shed 6 bases, with 10 bases lying between them. The CDR3 loop spans 13 amino acids. In germline, CDR1 is MNHNS, CDR2 SASEGT. CDR3 amino acids: CASSERVMNGYTF. Written as DNA, the CDR3 is TGTGCCAGCAGTGAACGGGTTATGAATGGCTACACCTTC.

CDR3 loop: CASSQGQGYGYTF. The CDR3 DNA reads TGTGCCAGCTCACAGGGACAGGGCTATGGCTACACCTTC. The chain has TRBV18 and TRBJ1-2, with 9 bases that match TRBD1. Germline values: CDR1 KGHSH, CDR2 LQKENI. V was clipped by 4 bases and J by 4 bases; unmatched bases: 1. The CDR3 has 13 residues.

Only a few counts were recorded for this clonotype. V usage is TRBV7-3 and J usage is TRBJ2-3; D is perhaps TRBD2 (5 bases). The V gene's germline CDR1 is SGHTA and CDR2 FQGTGA. Trimming stripped 4 bases from V and 6 bases from J, with 11 bases between. The CDR3 is 13 amino acids. CDR3 DNA sequence: TGTGCCAGCAGCTCCGCTAGCCTTGATACGCAGTATTTT. Translating gives CASSSASLDTQYF.

This clonotype was counted a few times. The rearrangement joins TRBV6-2 or TRBV6-3 to TRBJ2-5; the D is unclear. Germline V CDR1 and CDR2: MNHEY, SVGEGT. The CDR3 is made up of 13 amino acids. V dropped 4 bases and J dropped 2 bases, with 8 bases sitting between them. As DNA, the CDR3 is TGTGCCAGCAGTTTGCTCCAACAAGAGACCCAGTACTTC. As protein: CASSLLQQETQYF.

CDR3 nucleotide sequence: TGTGCCAGCTCACCAGGGAACGGCTACGAGCAGTACTTC. Its translation is CASSPGNGYEQYF. The chain is built from TRBV18 and TRBJ2-7; no clear D gene. CDR3 length: 13 residues. The V gene lost 2 bases and the J gene lost 3 bases, with 8 bases spanning the gap. Germline V gene data show CDR1 as KGHSH and CDR2 as LQKENI.